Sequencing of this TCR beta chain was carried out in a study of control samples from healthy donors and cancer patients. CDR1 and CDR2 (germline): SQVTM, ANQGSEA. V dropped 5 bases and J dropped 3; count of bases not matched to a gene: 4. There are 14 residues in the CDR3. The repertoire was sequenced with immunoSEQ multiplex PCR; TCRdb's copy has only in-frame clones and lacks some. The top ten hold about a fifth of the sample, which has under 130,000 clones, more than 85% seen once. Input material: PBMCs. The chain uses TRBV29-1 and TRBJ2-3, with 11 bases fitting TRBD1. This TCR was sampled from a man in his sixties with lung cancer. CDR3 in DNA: TGCAGCGTTTCCGGGACAGGGGGGACAGATACGCAGTATTTT. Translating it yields CSVSGTGGTDTQYF.